These 3 T cell receptor beta chains share one sample of origin, sequenced in a study of STAT5B mutations in CD4+ large granular lymphocyte leukemia (dated by TCRdb to the early 2020s). Receptors were amplified or captured by the immunoSEQ multiplex PCR assay. Sourced from immuneACCESS, this table was stored by TCRdb with only in-frame sequences that have V and J called. A share of the clones is absent; for the studies checked, an unresolved V gene accounts for under half, and the remainder has no known explanation. The sample contains 25,000 to 35,000 clones, about 71% of them found a single time. Jointly, the top ten make up roughly 0.48% of the sample. Material for sequencing was CD4+ T cells from blood buffy coats. The origin of the receptors is a human donor in good health.

The gene calls are TRBV27 and TRBJ2-2; possibly TRBD1 for D (6 bases). Per germline, CDR1 MNHEY and CDR2 SMNVEV (reference sequence). This CDR3 is built from 16 residues. V was pared by 8 bases and J by 5 bases, with 21 bases between. The CDR3 DNA reads as TGTGCCAGCTCCCGTAGAGGGGGTGACGGGACCGGGGAGCTGTTTTTT. This gives the protein CASSRRGGDGTGELFF.

The rearrangement joins TRBV28 to TRBJ2-2; D gene ambiguous. This CDR3 comprises 13 residues. Trimming left V 11 bases short and J 0 bases short, with 10 bases between. Germline V gene sequence: CDR1 MDHEN, CDR2 SYDVKM. The CDR3 DNA sequence: TGTGCCTTCAAAGACACGAACACCGGGGAGCTGTTTTTT. Translation gives CAFKDTNTGELFF.

V and J are TRBV6-5 and TRBJ1-1; TRBD1 matches at 7 bases. CDR3 length: 15 amino acids. Losses at the gene ends were 5 bases for V and 2 bases for J; bases not matched to a gene: 8. CDR1 and CDR2 from the germline V gene are MNHEY and SVGAGI. CDR3: CASSHPGQRNTEAFF. The DNA for the CDR3 is TGTGCCAGCAGTCATCCGGGACAGAGAAACACTGAAGCTTTCTTT.